This T cell receptor beta chain comes out of a study of blood T cell repertoires in COVID-19. The germline gives CDR1 SGDLS, CDR2 YYNGEE. J lost 4 bases, V lost 4 bases, and 7 bases had no gene match. The CDR3 is 14 residues long. Sequenced by immunoSEQ multiplex PCR; TCRdb stores in-frame clones only, minus some. Of 140,000 to 150,000 clones listed, roughly 85% are singletons. This clonotype originated in a man in his forties or fifties who had recovered from COVID-19. The chain is built from TRBV9 and TRBJ1-1; the match to TRBD1 covers 7 bases. Specimen: PBMCs or T cells enriched from blood (not recorded which). The CDR3 DNA follows: TGTGCCAGCAGCCCGGACAGGATGGTCACTGAAGCTTTCTTT. Its protein product is CASSPDRMVTEAFF.